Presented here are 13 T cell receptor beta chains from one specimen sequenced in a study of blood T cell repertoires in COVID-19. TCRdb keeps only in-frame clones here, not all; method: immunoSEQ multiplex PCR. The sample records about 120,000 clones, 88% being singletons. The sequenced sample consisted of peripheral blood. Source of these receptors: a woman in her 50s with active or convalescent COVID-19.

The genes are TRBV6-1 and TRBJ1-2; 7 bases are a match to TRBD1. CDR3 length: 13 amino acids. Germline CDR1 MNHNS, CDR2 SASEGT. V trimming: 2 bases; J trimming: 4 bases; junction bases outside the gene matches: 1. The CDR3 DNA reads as TGTGCCAGCAGTGAACAGGGGGGCTATGGCTACACCTTC. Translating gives CASSEQGGYGYTF.

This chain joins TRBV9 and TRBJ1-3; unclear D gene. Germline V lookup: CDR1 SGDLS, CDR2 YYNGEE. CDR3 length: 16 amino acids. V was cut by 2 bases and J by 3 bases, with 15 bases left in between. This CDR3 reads CASSVGATRSGNTIYF. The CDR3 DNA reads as TGTGCCAGCAGCGTGGGCGCGACACGAAGTGGAAACACCATATATTTT.

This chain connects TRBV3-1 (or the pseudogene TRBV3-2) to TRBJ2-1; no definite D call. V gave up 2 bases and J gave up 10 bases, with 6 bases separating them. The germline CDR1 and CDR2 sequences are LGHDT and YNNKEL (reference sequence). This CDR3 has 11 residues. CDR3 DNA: TGTGCCAGCAGCCAAAGAAGCGAGCAGTTCTTC. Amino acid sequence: CASSQRSEQFF.

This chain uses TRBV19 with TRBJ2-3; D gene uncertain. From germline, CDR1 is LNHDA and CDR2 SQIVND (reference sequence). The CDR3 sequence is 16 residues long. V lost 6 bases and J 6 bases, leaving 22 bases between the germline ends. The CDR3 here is CASSPLLPRSGDTQYF. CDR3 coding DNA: TGTGCCAGTAGCCCCCTACTACCCCGGAGTGGGGATACGCAGTATTTT.

DNA of the CDR3: TGTGCCAGTAGCCCATTAGCCCCAACAGGTTTGGGTTACAGGAACAATGAGCAGTTCTTC. It is translated as CASSPLAPTGLGYRNNEQFF. V gene TRBV19 combines with J gene TRBJ2-1, with D perhaps TRBD1 (5 bases). The CDR3 spans 20 residues. CDR1 and CDR2 from the germline V gene are LNHDA and SQIVND (reference sequence). The V end lost 6 bases, the J end lost 5 bases, and 32 bases lay between the germline ends.

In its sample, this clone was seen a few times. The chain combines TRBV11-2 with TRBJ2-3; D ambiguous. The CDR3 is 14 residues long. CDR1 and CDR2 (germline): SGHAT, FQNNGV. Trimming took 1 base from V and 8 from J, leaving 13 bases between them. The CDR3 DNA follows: TGTGCCAGCAGCTTAGTGAGTCAGCGAGCTACGCAGTATTTT. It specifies CASSLVSQRATQYF.

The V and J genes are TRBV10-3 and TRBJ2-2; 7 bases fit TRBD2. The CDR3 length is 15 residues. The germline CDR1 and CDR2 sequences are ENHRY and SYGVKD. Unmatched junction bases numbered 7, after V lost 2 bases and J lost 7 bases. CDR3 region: CAISELSGTSGELFF. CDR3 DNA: TGTGCCATCAGTGAGCTAAGCGGGACGAGCGGGGAGCTGTTTTTT.

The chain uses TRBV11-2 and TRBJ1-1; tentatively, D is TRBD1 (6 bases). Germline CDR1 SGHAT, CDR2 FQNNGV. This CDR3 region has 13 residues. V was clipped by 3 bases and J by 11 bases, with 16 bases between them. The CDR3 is CASSFSGGNMAFF. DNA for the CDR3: TGTGCCAGCAGCTTTTCTGGGGGCAATATGGCTTTCTTT.

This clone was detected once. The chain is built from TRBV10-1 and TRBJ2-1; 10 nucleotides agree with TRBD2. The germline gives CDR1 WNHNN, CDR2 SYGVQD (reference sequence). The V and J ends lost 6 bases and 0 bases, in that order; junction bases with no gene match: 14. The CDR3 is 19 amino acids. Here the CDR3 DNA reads TGCGCCAGCAGGGTGGGTAGCGGGAGGCGTTATAGCTCCTACAATGAGCAGTTCTTC. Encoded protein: CASRVGSGRRYSSYNEQFF.

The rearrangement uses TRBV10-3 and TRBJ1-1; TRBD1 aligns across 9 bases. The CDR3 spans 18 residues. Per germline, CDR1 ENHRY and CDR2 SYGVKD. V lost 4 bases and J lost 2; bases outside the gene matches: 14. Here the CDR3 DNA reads TGTGCCATCAGTGGGGGACAGGGCAATAAGCCGTTCAACACTGAAGCTTTCTTT. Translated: CAISGGQGNKPFNTEAFF.

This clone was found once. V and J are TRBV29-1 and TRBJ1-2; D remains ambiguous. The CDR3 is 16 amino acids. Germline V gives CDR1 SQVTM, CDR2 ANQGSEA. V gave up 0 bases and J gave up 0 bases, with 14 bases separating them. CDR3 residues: CSVEDLAQDTNYGYTF. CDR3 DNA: TGCAGCGTTGAAGATCTCGCTCAAGACACTAACTATGGCTACACCTTC. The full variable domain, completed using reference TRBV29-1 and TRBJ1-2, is SAVISQKPSRDICQRGTSLTIQCQVDSQVTMMFWYRQQPGQSLTLIATANQGSEATYESGFVIDKFPISRPNLTFSTLTVSNMSPEDSSIYLCSVEDLAQDTNYGYTFGSGTRLTVV.

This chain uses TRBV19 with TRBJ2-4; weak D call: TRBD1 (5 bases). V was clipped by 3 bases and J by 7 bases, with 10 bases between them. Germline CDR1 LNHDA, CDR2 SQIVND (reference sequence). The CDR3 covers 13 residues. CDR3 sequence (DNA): TGTGCCAGTAGTATGAAGCAGGGTAACATTCAGTACTTC. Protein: CASSMKQGNIQYF. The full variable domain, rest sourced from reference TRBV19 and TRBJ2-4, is DGGITQSPKYLFRKEGQNVTLSCEQNLNHDAMYWYRQDPGQGLRLIYYSQIVNDFQKGDIAEGYSVSREKKESFPLTVTSAQKNPTAFYLCASSMKQGNIQYFGAGTRLSVL.

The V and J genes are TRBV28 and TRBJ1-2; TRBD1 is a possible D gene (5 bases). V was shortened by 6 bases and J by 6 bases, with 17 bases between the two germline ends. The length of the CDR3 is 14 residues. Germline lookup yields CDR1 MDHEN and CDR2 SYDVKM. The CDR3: CASRVSGLQHGYTF. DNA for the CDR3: TGTGCCAGCAGAGTCTCGGGACTCCAGCATGGCTACACCTTC.